Listed here is a single TCR beta chain. Original processing methods: Scientists estimated how many nucleated cells there were by amplifying reference gene primers. Assay used: immunoSEQ multiplex PCR; TCRdb lists only in-frame clones, some missing. V and J calls and clone size come straight from that table; D and trimming were deduced from the DNA. The sample has about 110,000 clones, just over 90% seen once. This sample was included in a study of blood T cell repertoires in COVID-19. Looking at the study overall: Acute and convalescent COVID-19 specimens originated in the United States, Italy and Spain. In each case, the material was cDNA or gDNA derived from T cells, B-cell-depleted T cells, or PBMCs.

The sample was peripheral blood. This receptor was identified in a young woman with acute or convalescent COVID-19.

DNA of the CDR3: TGTGCCAGCAGCCCCGGACTAGCGGGGGGCACCGGGGAGCTGTTTTTT. Amino acid sequence: CASSPGLAGGTGELFF. J is TRBJ2-2 and V is TRBV7-8; 14 bases match TRBD2. The CDR3 has 16 amino acids. Germline V gene sequence: CDR1 SGHVS, CDR2 FQNEAQ. J gave up 4 bases and V 5 bases, and 3 bases lay outside the gene matches.